This entry features one TCR beta chain sequence. Its cognate antigen is unknown. There are 16 residues in the CDR3. CDR1 and CDR2 from the germline V gene are SGHRS and YFSETQ. The sample originates from a study of monozygotic twins with inflammatory bowel disease. Study outcomes and limitations: IBD patients had lower TCRbeta diversity (inverse Simpson) than healthy co-twins.

No T cells were sorted before total RNA was taken from whole blood. Template switching added UMIs carrying a 6-nucleotide sample barcode. TCRdb processed the 5' RACE reads again and assigns one entry to each CDR3 protein, with no DNA. In all, the sample yields about 130,000 distinct CDR3 sequences. The receptor comes from a human donor with ulcerative colitis or Crohn's disease, or a healthy co-twin of an affected twin (not recorded which). V and J are TRBV5-1 and TRBJ1-1; TCRdb picks TRBD1, but there is no DNA to check that call. Input material: blood. The CDR3 protein is CASSLAFHRANTEAFF. The full variable domain, in which reference TRBV5-1 and TRBJ1-1 provide the parts outside the CDR3, is KAGVTQTPRYLIKTRGQQVTLSCSPISGHRSVSWYQQTPGQGLQFLFEYFSETQRNKGNFPGRFSGRQFSNSRSEMNVSTLELGDSALYLCASSLAFHRANTEAFFGQGTRLTVV.